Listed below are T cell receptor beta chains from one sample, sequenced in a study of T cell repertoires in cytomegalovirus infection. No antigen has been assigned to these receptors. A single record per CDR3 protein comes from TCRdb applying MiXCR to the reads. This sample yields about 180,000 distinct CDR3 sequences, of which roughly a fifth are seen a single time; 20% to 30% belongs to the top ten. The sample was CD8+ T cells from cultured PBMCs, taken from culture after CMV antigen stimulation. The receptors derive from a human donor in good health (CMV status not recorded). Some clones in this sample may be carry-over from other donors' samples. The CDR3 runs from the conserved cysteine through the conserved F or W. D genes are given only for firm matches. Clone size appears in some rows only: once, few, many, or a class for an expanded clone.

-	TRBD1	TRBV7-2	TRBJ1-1	TGTGCCAGCAGCTTAGCGCGTACAGGGGGCCCGAACACTGAAGCTTTCTTT	CASSLARTGGPNTEAFF
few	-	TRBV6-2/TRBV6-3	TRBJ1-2	TGTGCCAGCAGTGTAGGGGTAAATCGTGGCTACACCTTC	CASSVGVNRGYTF
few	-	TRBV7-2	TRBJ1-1	TGTGCCAGCAGCTTAAGACAGGAAGCTTTCTTT	CASSLRQEAFF
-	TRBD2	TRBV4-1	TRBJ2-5	TGCGCCAGCAGCCCTGGACTAGCGGGGGAAATCGCAGAGACCCAGTACTTC	CASSPGLAGEIAETQYF
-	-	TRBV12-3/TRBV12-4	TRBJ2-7	TGTGCCAGCAGTTTAGGGGTTACCTACGAGCAGTACTTC	CASSLGVTYEQYF
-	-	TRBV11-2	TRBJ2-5	TGTGCCAGCAGCTTAGATCTGGTGGGACAACAAGAGACCCAGTACTTC	CASSLDLVGQQETQYF
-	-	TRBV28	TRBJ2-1	TGTGCCAGCAGACGGGCGGGAGAGCAGTTCTTC	CASRRAGEQFF
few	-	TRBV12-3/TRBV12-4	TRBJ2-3	TGTGCCAGCAGTTACGGTGTAGATACGCAGTATTTT	CASSYGVDTQYF
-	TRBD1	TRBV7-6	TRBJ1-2	TGTGCCAGCAGCCAGTTTCTGACAGGGGGCCCCTTCTACACCTTC	CASSQFLTGGPFYTF
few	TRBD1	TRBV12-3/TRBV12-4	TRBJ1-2	TGTGCCAGCAGTTTAAAGGACAGGATGGTCTATGGCTACACCTTC	CASSLKDRMVYGYTF
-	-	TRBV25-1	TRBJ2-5	TGTGCCAGCAGTGAAACCCCCCAGTACTTC	CASSETPQYF
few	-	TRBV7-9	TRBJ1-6	TGTGCCAGCAGCTTAGCCGAGAGCTCCTATAATTCACCCCTCCACTTT	CASSLAESSYNSPLHF
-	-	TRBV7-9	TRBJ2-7	TGTGCCAGCAGCTCAGGGGGGTCGGGAGAGCAGTACTTC	CASSSGGSGEQYF
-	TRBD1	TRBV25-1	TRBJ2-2	TGTGCCAGCAGTGAATTTGGGACAGGGAACACCGGGGAGCTGTTTTTT	CASSEFGTGNTGELFF
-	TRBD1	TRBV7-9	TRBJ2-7	TGTGCCAGCGAGAGGGGGACAGGCTCCTACGAGCAGTACTTC	CASERGTGSYEQYF
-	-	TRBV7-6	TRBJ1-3	TGTGCCAGCAGCTTAGTTGCGGAAGACTCTGGAAACACCATATATTTT	CASSLVAEDSGNTIYF
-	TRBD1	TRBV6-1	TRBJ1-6	TGTGCCAGCAGGGGGACAGGGATTGATTCACCCCTCCACTTT	CASRGTGIDSPLHF
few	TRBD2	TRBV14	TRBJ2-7	TGTGCCAGCAGCCATTCTTTGACTAGCGGGTCACCCTACGAGCAGTACTTC	CASSHSLTSGSPYEQYF
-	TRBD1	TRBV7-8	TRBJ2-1	TGTGCCAGCAGCCCTTGGACAGGGGGTGATGAGCAGTTCTTC	CASSPWTGGDEQFF
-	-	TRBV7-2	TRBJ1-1	TGTGCCAGCAGCTTAGCGCACAGGGTAAACACTGAAGCTTTCTTT	CASSLAHRVNTEAFF
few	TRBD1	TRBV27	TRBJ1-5	TGTGCCAGCAGTTTAGTGGGGACAGGGGCTCGACAGCCCCAGCATTTT	CASSLVGTGARQPQHF
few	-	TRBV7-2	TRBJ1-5	TGTGCCAGCAGTTACAGGGACCATCAGCCCCAGCATTTT	CASSYRDHQPQHF
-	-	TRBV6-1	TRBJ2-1	TGTGCCAGCAGTGGAGAGTTCTACGACAATGAGCAGTTCTTC	CASSGEFYDNEQFF
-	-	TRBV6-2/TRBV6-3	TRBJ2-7	TGTGCCAGCAGTTACGTCCGTCTCTCCTACGAGCAGTACTTC	CASSYVRLSYEQYF
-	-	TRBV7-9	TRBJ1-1	TGTGCCAGCAGCCCCGGGGCTGAAGCTTTCTTT	CASSPGAEAFF
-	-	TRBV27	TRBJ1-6	TGTGCCAGCAGTCTAGGAGTGGGGGGCTCGGGTTCACCCCTCCACTTT	CASSLGVGGSGSPLHF
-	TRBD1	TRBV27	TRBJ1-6	TGTGCCAGCCGGACAGGGTATAATTCACCCCTCCACTTT	CASRTGYNSPLHF
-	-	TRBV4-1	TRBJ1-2	TGCGCCAGCAGCCAAGGACCGGGAGGCTACTATGGCTACACCTTC	CASSQGPGGYYGYTF
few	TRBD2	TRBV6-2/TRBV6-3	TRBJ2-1	TGTGCCAGCAGTTACAATTTAGGGAGCGGGGTGTACAATGAGCAGTTCTTC	CASSYNLGSGVYNEQFF
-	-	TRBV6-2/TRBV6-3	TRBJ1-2	TGTGCCAGCAGTAACACTGCTAACTATGGCTACACCTTC	CASSNTANYGYTF
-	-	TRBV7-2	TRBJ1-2	TGTGCCAGCAGCTTTACCCAGACACTCTTTTATGGCTACACCTTC	CASSFTQTLFYGYTF
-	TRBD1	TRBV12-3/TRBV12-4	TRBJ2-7	TGTGCCAGCAGTTCCGGGACAGGGCCCCACGAGCAGTACTTC	CASSSGTGPHEQYF
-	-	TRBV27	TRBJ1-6	TGTGCCAGCAGTTTGGGGGGCGACTATTCTCCCCTCCACTTT	CASSLGGDYSPLHF
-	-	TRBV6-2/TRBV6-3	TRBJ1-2	TGTGCCAGCAGTACGCCCGAGGGCAGATTC	CASSTPEGRF
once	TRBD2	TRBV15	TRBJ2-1	TGTGCCACCAGCAGCGGCGGGGGATACAATGAGCAGTTCTTC	CATSSGGGYNEQFF
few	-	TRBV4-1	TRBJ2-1	TGCGCCAGCAGCCTCCCTCCGGGACATTATGAGCAGTTCTTC	CASSLPPGHYEQFF
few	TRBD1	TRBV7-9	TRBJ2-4	TGTGCCAGCAGCTCCGACATGGACAGGGCCGAGAACATTCAGTACTTC	CASSSDMDRAENIQYF
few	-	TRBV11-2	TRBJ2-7	TGTGCCAGCAAGTTGTGGGACACGAGGACTTACGAGCAGTACTTC	CASKLWDTRTYEQYF
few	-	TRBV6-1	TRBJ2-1	TGTGCCAGCAGTTACCCACCCCAAAAGCAGTTCTTC	CASSYPPQKQFF
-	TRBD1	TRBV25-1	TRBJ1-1	TGTGCCAGCAGTGAAGGGGGACAGGGTTATGTCGACACTGAAGCTTTCTTT	CASSEGGQGYVDTEAFF